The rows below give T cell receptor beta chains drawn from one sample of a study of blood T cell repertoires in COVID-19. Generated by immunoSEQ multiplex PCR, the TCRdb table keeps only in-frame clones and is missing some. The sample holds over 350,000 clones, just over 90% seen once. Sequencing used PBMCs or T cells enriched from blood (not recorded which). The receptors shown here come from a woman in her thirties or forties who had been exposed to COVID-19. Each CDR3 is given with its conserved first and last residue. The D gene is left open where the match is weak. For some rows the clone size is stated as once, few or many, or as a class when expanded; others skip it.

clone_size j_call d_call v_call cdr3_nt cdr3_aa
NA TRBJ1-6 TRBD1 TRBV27 TGTGCCAGCAGTTTACGGGGGACAGGGGGCTCTTCACCCCTCCACTTT CASSLRGTGGSSPLHF
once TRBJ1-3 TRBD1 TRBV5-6 TGTGCCAGCAGCCGGACAGGGTCTGGAAACACCATATATTTT CASSRTGSGNTIYF
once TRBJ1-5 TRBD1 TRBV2 TGTGCCAGCAGTAAACAGGGGTTCACCAATCAGCCCCAGCATTTT CASSKQGFTNQPQHF
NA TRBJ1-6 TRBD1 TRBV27 TGTGCCAGCAGTTCCGGACAGGGGGCGTTTAATTCACCCCTCCACTTT CASSSGQGAFNSPLHF
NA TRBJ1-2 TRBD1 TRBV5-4 TGTGCCAGCAGCGAAGGACAGGGGCTTGGCTACACCTTC CASSEGQGLGYTF
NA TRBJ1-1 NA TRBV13 TGTGCCAGCACCTATGGCGGAATCACTGAAGCTTTCTTT CASTYGGITEAFF
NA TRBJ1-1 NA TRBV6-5 TGTGCCAGCAGTCCCTTCAAGGAGCGGCGGGCTGAAGCTTTCTTT CASSPFKERRAEAFF
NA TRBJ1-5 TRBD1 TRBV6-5 TGTGCCAGCGGGACAGGGCGTCAGCCCCAGCATTTT CASGTGRQPQHF
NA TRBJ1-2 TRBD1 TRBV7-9 TGTGCCAGCAGCCCGGGACAGGCATATGGCTACACCTTC CASSPGQAYGYTF
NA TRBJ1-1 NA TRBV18 TGTGCCAGCTCACCTACGTTGGGCGGGAGTGAAGCTTTCTTT CASSPTLGGSEAFF
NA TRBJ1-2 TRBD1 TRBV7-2 TGTGCCAGCAGCCTCCGGACAGGGGGAGGCTACACCTTC CASSLRTGGGYTF
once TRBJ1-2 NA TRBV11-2 TGTGCCAGCAGCTTATCGTTGCGCGATGGCTACACCTTC CASSLSLRDGYTF
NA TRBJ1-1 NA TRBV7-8 TGTGCCAGCAGCCCACAGGCGGGGCGGAGTTGGACTGAAGCTTTCTTT CASSPQAGRSWTEAFF
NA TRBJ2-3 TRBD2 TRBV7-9 TGTGCCAGCAGAACGGGAGGTACGCAGTATTTT CASRTGGTQYF
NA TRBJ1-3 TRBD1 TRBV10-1 TGCGCCAGCAGTGAAGGGACAGTGTCTGGAAACACCATATATTTT CASSEGTVSGNTIYF
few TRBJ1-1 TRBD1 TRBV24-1 TGTGCCACCATAGGACAGGGGGGGACTGAAGCTTTCTTT CATIGQGGTEAFF
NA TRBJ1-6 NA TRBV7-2 TGTGCCAGCAGCTTTGACAGAAATTCACCCCTCCACTTT CASSFDRNSPLHF
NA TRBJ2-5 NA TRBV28 TGTGCCAGCAGTGGGGGACAACGTCAAGAGACCCAGTACTTC CASSGGQRQETQYF
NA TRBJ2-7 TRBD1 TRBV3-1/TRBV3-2 TGTGCCAGCAGCCGGGTAGGGGGCCCCTACGAGCAGTACTTC CASSRVGGPYEQYF
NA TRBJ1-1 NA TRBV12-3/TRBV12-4 TGTGCCAGCACCATGGGCTATGAAGCTTTCTTT CASTMGYEAFF
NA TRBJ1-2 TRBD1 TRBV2 TGTGCCGTAGGGGGACAGGAAGCGTCGCGTGGCTACACCTTC CAVGGQEASRGYTF
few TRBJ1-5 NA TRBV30 TGTGCCTGGAGTGAGGGGCAGATTCACAATCAGCCCCAGCATTTT CAWSEGQIHNQPQHF
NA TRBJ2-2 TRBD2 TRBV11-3 TGTGCCAGCCGTGGGGGGGGGCGAGCGGGAGACCATTTTACCGGGGAGCTGTTTTTT CASRGGGRAGDHFTGELFF
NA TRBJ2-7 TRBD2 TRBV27 TGTGCCAGCAGTTTAATCAGCGGGGGCCGGGACAACGAGCAGTACTTC CASSLISGGRDNEQYF
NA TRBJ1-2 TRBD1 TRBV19 TGTGCCAGTACCACACGGCAGGGGGCGGTTGGCTACACCTTC CASTTRQGAVGYTF
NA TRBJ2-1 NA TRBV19 TGTGCCAGTAGTGTACGAGGCGGTGAGCAGTTCTTC CASSVRGGEQFF
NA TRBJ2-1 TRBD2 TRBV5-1 TGCGCCAGCGACAGAACGGGGACTAGCGGGGGCTTACACAATGAGCAGTTCTTC CASDRTGTSGGLHNEQFF
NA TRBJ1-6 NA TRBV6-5 TGTGCCAGCAGTTACCGTCACAGTAATTCACCCCTCCACTTT CASSYRHSNSPLHF
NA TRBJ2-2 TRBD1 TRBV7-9 TGTGCCAGCAGGGATGACAGGGGGCTGAACACCGGGGAGCTGTTTTTT CASRDDRGLNTGELFF
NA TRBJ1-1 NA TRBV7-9 TGTGCCAGCAGCGTCAGGGGATCGAACACTGAAGCTTTCTTT CASSVRGSNTEAFF
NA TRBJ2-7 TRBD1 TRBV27 TGTGCCAGCAGTCCCGGGACAGGGGTCTTCGAGCAGTACTTC CASSPGTGVFEQYF